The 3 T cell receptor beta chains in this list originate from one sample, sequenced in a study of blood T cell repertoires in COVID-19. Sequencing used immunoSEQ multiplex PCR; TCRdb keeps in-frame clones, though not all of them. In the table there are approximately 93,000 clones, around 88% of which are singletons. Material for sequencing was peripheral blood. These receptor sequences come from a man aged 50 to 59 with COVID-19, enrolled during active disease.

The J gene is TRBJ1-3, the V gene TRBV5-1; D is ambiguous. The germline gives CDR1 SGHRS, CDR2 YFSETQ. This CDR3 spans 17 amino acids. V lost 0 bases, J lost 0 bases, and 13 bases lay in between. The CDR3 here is CASSLERQASSGNTIYF. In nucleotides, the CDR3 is TGCGCCAGCAGCTTGGAGCGGCAGGCGAGCTCTGGAAACACCATATATTTT.

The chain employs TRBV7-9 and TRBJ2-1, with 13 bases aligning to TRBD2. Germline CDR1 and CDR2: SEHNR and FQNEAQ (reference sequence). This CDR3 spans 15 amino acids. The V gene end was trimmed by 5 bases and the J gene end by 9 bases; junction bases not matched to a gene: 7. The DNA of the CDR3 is TGTGCCAGCAGCGCACTAGCGGGGGGGCCTGTTGAGCAGTTCTTC. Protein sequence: CASSALAGGPVEQFF.

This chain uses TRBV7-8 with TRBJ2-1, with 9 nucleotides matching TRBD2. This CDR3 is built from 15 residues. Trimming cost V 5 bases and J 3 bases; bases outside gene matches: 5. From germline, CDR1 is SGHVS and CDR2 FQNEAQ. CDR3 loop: CASSATSGYYNEQFF. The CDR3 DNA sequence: TGTGCCAGCAGCGCCACTAGCGGGTACTACAATGAGCAGTTCTTC. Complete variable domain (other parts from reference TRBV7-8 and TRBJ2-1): GAGVSQSPRYKVAKRGQDVALRCDPISGHVSLFWYQQALGQGPEFLTYFQNEAQLDKSGLPSDRFFAERPEGSVSTLKIQRTQQEDSAVYLCASSATSGYYNEQFFGPGTRLTVL.